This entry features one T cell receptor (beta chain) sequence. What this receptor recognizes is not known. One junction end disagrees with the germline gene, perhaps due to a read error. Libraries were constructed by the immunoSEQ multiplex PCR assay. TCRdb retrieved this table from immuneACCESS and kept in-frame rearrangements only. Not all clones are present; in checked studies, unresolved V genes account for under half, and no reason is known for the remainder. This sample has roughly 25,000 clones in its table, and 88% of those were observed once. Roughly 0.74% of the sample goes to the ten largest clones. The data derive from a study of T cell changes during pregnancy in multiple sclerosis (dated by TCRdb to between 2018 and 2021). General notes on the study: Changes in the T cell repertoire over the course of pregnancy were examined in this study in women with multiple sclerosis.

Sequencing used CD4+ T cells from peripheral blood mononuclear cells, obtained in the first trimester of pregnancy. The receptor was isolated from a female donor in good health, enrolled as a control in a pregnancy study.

The nucleotides read TGTGCTAGCAGCGCCCGCGGAAGGGAGACCCAGTACTTC. Translated, this gives CASSARGRETQYF. The sequence joins TRBV7-7 to TRBJ2-5, with no D gene named confidently. CDR1 and CDR2 are read off the germline V gene (reference sequence) as SSHAT and FNYEAQ. The CDR3 covers 13 residues, taking in both the cysteine and the phenylalanine. Left in the record is the CDR3 DNA by itself, 39 bases read in frame from the first base.